The rows below give T cell receptor beta chains drawn from one sample of a study of beta chain features in type 1 diabetes. Profiling relied on immunoSEQ multiplex PCR, and the TCRdb table lists in-frame clones only, not all of them. The table has 350,000 to 450,000 clones, roughly 15% seen once; the top ten hold approximately 0.02%. Sequences were obtained from naive CD4+ T cells from blood. Receptors were obtained from a young woman in good health. Each CDR3 is given with its conserved first and last residue. Fields, in order: D gene, clone size, V gene, J gene, CDR3 DNA, CDR3 protein. The D gene is left open where the match is weak. The size field is filled for only some rows; it gives once, few, many or a size class.

d_call: .; clone_size: few; v_call: TRBV4-3; j_call: TRBJ2-2; cdr3_nt: TGCGCCAGCAGCCAAGTTTGGAGGCTCACCGGGGAGCTGTTTTTT; cdr3_aa: CASSQVWRLTGELFF
d_call: .; clone_size: .; v_call: TRBV28; j_call: TRBJ1-2; cdr3_nt: TGTGCCAGCAGTCCAGGGGATTATAACTATGGCTACACCTTC; cdr3_aa: CASSPGDYNYGYTF
d_call: TRBD1; clone_size: few; v_call: TRBV29-1; j_call: TRBJ2-2; cdr3_nt: TGCAGCGTTGGAAGGGGGACAGGGAACACCGGGGAGCTGTTTTTT; cdr3_aa: CSVGRGTGNTGELFF
d_call: .; clone_size: .; v_call: TRBV14; j_call: TRBJ2-1; cdr3_nt: TGTGCCAGCAGCCAAGATATTCAGGGGTTGCCCGGCGATGAGCAGTTCTTC; cdr3_aa: CASSQDIQGLPGDEQFF
d_call: .; clone_size: few; v_call: TRBV29-1; j_call: TRBJ1-1; cdr3_nt: TGCAGCGTTGAAGCCCCTCAGGGCACTGAAGCTTTCTTT; cdr3_aa: CSVEAPQGTEAFF
d_call: TRBD2; clone_size: .; v_call: TRBV29-1; j_call: TRBJ2-7; cdr3_nt: TGCAGCGTTGGCCCTGAACTAGCGGGAGTCCACGAGCAGTACTTC; cdr3_aa: CSVGPELAGVHEQYF
d_call: TRBD2; clone_size: few; v_call: TRBV7-7; j_call: TRBJ2-7; cdr3_nt: TGTGCTAGCAGCTTCCCCGGACTAGCGGGGTATTCCTACGAGCAGTACTTC; cdr3_aa: CASSFPGLAGYSYEQYF
d_call: .; clone_size: few; v_call: TRBV5-1; j_call: TRBJ2-1; cdr3_nt: TGCGCCAGCAACCTGCAGGGCTCCTACAATGAGCAGTTCTTC; cdr3_aa: CASNLQGSYNEQFF
d_call: TRBD1; clone_size: few; v_call: TRBV30; j_call: TRBJ1-2; cdr3_nt: TGTGCCTGGATCGGGACAGCGAACTATGGCTACACCTTC; cdr3_aa: CAWIGTANYGYTF
d_call: .; clone_size: .; v_call: TRBV6-4; j_call: TRBJ2-6; cdr3_nt: TGTGCCATTCTCTCTGGGGCCAACGTCCTGACTTTC; cdr3_aa: CAILSGANVLTF
d_call: .; clone_size: few; v_call: TRBV29-1; j_call: TRBJ2-7; cdr3_nt: TGCAGCGCTGCGCCCGATACCCCCTACGAGCAGTACTTC; cdr3_aa: CSAAPDTPYEQYF
d_call: .; clone_size: .; v_call: TRBV5-1; j_call: TRBJ1-1; cdr3_nt: TGCGCCAGCAGCTTGGACAGGGCATTGAACACTGAAGCTTTCTTT; cdr3_aa: CASSLDRALNTEAFF
d_call: TRBD1; clone_size: few; v_call: TRBV30; j_call: TRBJ1-2; cdr3_nt: TGTGCCTGGGGGGGACAGGTTGACTATGGCTACACCTTC; cdr3_aa: CAWGGQVDYGYTF
d_call: TRBD2; clone_size: .; v_call: TRBV4-3; j_call: TRBJ2-2; cdr3_nt: TGCGCCAGCAGCCAAGTCACCGGCGGGAGTATCCTTAACGGGGAGCTGTTTTTT; cdr3_aa: CASSQVTGGSILNGELFF
d_call: TRBD2; clone_size: .; v_call: TRBV6-5; j_call: TRBJ2-7; cdr3_nt: TGTGCCAGCAGTTACGAGACTAGCGCCTACGAGCAGTACTTC; cdr3_aa: CASSYETSAYEQYF
d_call: TRBD2; clone_size: few; v_call: TRBV30; j_call: TRBJ2-7; cdr3_nt: TGTGCCTTCACCCCTAAGATCGGACTAGCGTCCAACGAGCAGTACTTC; cdr3_aa: CAFTPKIGLASNEQYF
d_call: TRBD2; clone_size: few; v_call: TRBV9; j_call: TRBJ2-2; cdr3_nt: TGTGCCAGCAGCCCCGGACTAGCCGAGAACACCGGGGAGCTGTTTTTT; cdr3_aa: CASSPGLAENTGELFF
d_call: .; clone_size: .; v_call: TRBV5-1; j_call: TRBJ2-7; cdr3_nt: TGCGCCAGCAGTCCCAACCCGAGCTCCTACGAGCAGTACTTC; cdr3_aa: CASSPNPSSYEQYF
d_call: .; clone_size: .; v_call: TRBV2; j_call: TRBJ1-1; cdr3_nt: TGTGCCAGCAGTGTACAGGGAGCGAACACTGAAGCTTTCTTT; cdr3_aa: CASSVQGANTEAFF
d_call: .; clone_size: few; v_call: TRBV5-4; j_call: TRBJ1-2; cdr3_nt: TGTGCCAGCAGCTTGGAGGCAGGGAACTATGGCTACACCTTC; cdr3_aa: CASSLEAGNYGYTF
d_call: TRBD2; clone_size: few; v_call: TRBV4-2; j_call: TRBJ2-1; cdr3_nt: TGTGCCAGCAGCCAAGTCGGGAGGGCTGTCTACAATGAGCAGTTCTTC; cdr3_aa: CASSQVGRAVYNEQFF
d_call: .; clone_size: few; v_call: TRBV19; j_call: TRBJ2-2; cdr3_nt: TGTGCCAGTAGTCGCACGGGAGTGGGCACCGGGGAGCTGTTTTTT; cdr3_aa: CASSRTGVGTGELFF
d_call: TRBD2; clone_size: .; v_call: TRBV5-1; j_call: TRBJ2-1; cdr3_nt: TGCGCCAGCAGCCGAGGACTAGCGGGAGGTAATGAGCAGTTCTTC; cdr3_aa: CASSRGLAGGNEQFF
d_call: TRBD1; clone_size: few; v_call: TRBV5-1; j_call: TRBJ1-2; cdr3_nt: TGCGCCAGCAGCGCCGACAGGGATTATGGCTACACCTTC; cdr3_aa: CASSADRDYGYTF
d_call: .; clone_size: .; v_call: TRBV19; j_call: TRBJ2-6; cdr3_nt: TGTGCCAGTCAAGACAGGTCTGGGGCCAACGTCCTGACTTTC; cdr3_aa: CASQDRSGANVLTF
d_call: TRBD1; clone_size: few; v_call: TRBV5-1; j_call: TRBJ2-1; cdr3_nt: TGCGCCAGCAGCCTAAAATCGGGACAGGGAGGGAATGAGCAGTTCTTC; cdr3_aa: CASSLKSGQGGNEQFF
d_call: .; clone_size: .; v_call: TRBV6-5; j_call: TRBJ1-1; cdr3_nt: TGTGCCAGCAGCCCATACAGGAACACTGAAGCTTTCTTT; cdr3_aa: CASSPYRNTEAFF
d_call: .; clone_size: few; v_call: TRBV5-1; j_call: TRBJ2-1; cdr3_nt: TGCGCCAGCAGCTTGTTGGCTAATGAGCAGTTCTTC; cdr3_aa: CASSLLANEQFF
d_call: TRBD1; clone_size: few; v_call: TRBV18; j_call: TRBJ2-7; cdr3_nt: TGTGCCAGCTCCCAGGGACAGGGAACCTACGAGCAGTACTTC; cdr3_aa: CASSQGQGTYEQYF
d_call: TRBD1; clone_size: .; v_call: TRBV30; j_call: TRBJ1-1; cdr3_nt: TGTGCCTGGGCCCCCGGGACAGGGGGCTATGTGGACACTGAAGCTTTCTTT; cdr3_aa: CAWAPGTGGYVDTEAFF
d_call: TRBD1; clone_size: few; v_call: TRBV7-9; j_call: TRBJ1-2; cdr3_nt: TGTGCCAGTCACGACAGGGAGGATCATGGCTACACCTTC; cdr3_aa: CASHDREDHGYTF
d_call: TRBD1; clone_size: .; v_call: TRBV11-2; j_call: TRBJ2-6; cdr3_nt: TGTGCCAGCAGCGTCGGGACAGGGTCCGGGGCCAACGTCCTGACTTTC; cdr3_aa: CASSVGTGSGANVLTF
d_call: .; clone_size: few; v_call: TRBV18; j_call: TRBJ1-1; cdr3_nt: TGTGCCAGCTCACCACCGGAAGTTGGGCCTGAAGCTTTCTTT; cdr3_aa: CASSPPEVGPEAFF
d_call: TRBD2; clone_size: .; v_call: TRBV11-2; j_call: TRBJ2-3; cdr3_nt: TGTGCCAGCAGGGGCGGGAGGGCCACCCGGGTGGCGCAGTATTTT; cdr3_aa: CASRGGRATRVAQYF
d_call: .; clone_size: few; v_call: TRBV4-3; j_call: TRBJ2-7; cdr3_nt: TGCGCCAGCAGCCAAGTTATGGGGAGAATCGAGCAGTACTTC; cdr3_aa: CASSQVMGRIEQYF
d_call: .; clone_size: .; v_call: TRBV6-1; j_call: TRBJ2-3; cdr3_nt: TGTGCCAGCAGGGGGCAAGTGGGCACAGATACGCAGTATTTT; cdr3_aa: CASRGQVGTDTQYF
d_call: TRBD1; clone_size: few; v_call: TRBV29-1; j_call: TRBJ2-1; cdr3_nt: TGCAGCGTTCCGGACAGGAGAACCTACAATGAGCAGTTCTTC; cdr3_aa: CSVPDRRTYNEQFF
d_call: .; clone_size: .; v_call: TRBV4-1; j_call: TRBJ2-7; cdr3_nt: TGCGCCAGCAGGGGTCAGGGTTCCTACGAGCAGTACTTC; cdr3_aa: CASRGQGSYEQYF
d_call: TRBD1; clone_size: few; v_call: TRBV28; j_call: TRBJ1-1; cdr3_nt: TGTGCCAGCAGACCGGACAGGAGGACTGAAGCTTTCTTT; cdr3_aa: CASRPDRRTEAFF
d_call: .; clone_size: .; v_call: TRBV25-1; j_call: TRBJ1-1; cdr3_nt: TGTGCCAGCAGTCAAGACACTCAAGGCGAAGCTTTCTTT; cdr3_aa: CASSQDTQGEAFF
d_call: .; clone_size: .; v_call: TRBV25-1; j_call: TRBJ1-1; cdr3_nt: TGTGCCAGCAGTGAAGTCGGGGTAAGGGAAGCTTTCTTT; cdr3_aa: CASSEVGVREAFF
d_call: .; clone_size: few; v_call: TRBV28; j_call: TRBJ2-1; cdr3_nt: TGTGCCAGCAGACGGGAGTTGGGGGAGCAGTTCTTC; cdr3_aa: CASRRELGEQFF
d_call: .; clone_size: .; v_call: TRBV6-5; j_call: TRBJ1-4; cdr3_nt: TGTGCCAGCAGTCGGACAGCTACTAATGAAAAACTGTTTTTT; cdr3_aa: CASSRTATNEKLFF
d_call: .; clone_size: few; v_call: TRBV30; j_call: TRBJ2-3; cdr3_nt: TGTGCCGCAGGGGTGGATACGCAGTATTTT; cdr3_aa: CAAGVDTQYF
d_call: .; clone_size: few; v_call: TRBV5-1; j_call: TRBJ2-5; cdr3_nt: TGCGCCAGCAGCTTGGATTTGAGAAGAGAGACCCAGTACTTC; cdr3_aa: CASSLDLRRETQYF
d_call: .; clone_size: .; v_call: TRBV18; j_call: TRBJ2-1; cdr3_nt: TGTGCCAGCTCACCCGGGACTTCCGCCGGGAATGAGCAGTTCTTC; cdr3_aa: CASSPGTSAGNEQFF
d_call: TRBD1; clone_size: few; v_call: TRBV30; j_call: TRBJ2-3; cdr3_nt: TGTGCCTGGTGTCGCGGAACTGGACAGGACACAGATACGCAGTATTTT; cdr3_aa: CAWCRGTGQDTDTQYF
d_call: TRBD2; clone_size: .; v_call: TRBV6-6; j_call: TRBJ2-5; cdr3_nt: TGTGCCAGCCGAGGACTAGCGGAAAAAGAGGAGACCCAGTACTTC; cdr3_aa: CASRGLAEKEETQYF
d_call: TRBD2; clone_size: few; v_call: TRBV28; j_call: TRBJ2-4; cdr3_nt: TGTGCCAGCAGTTTATATGGGGCGGGGGTGACCAAAAACATTCAGTACTTC; cdr3_aa: CASSLYGAGVTKNIQYF
d_call: TRBD1; clone_size: .; v_call: TRBV27; j_call: TRBJ1-5; cdr3_nt: TGTGCCAGCAGTTCGGGACAGATTCATCAGCCCCAGCATTTT; cdr3_aa: CASSSGQIHQPQHF
d_call: TRBD1; clone_size: few; v_call: TRBV30; j_call: TRBJ2-7; cdr3_nt: TGTGCCTGGAGTCCCGGGACAGGGTTTTCCTACGAGCAGTACTTC; cdr3_aa: CAWSPGTGFSYEQYF
d_call: TRBD2; clone_size: few; v_call: TRBV7-9; j_call: TRBJ2-7; cdr3_nt: TGTGCCAGCAGCTTCCTAGCGGGAGTCACCTACGAGCAGTACTTC; cdr3_aa: CASSFLAGVTYEQYF
d_call: TRBD2; clone_size: .; v_call: TRBV7-9; j_call: TRBJ2-7; cdr3_nt: TGTGCCTCCGAGCTCCTGGGAGGGCGATACGAGCAGTACTTC; cdr3_aa: CASELLGGRYEQYF
d_call: .; clone_size: few; v_call: TRBV4-1; j_call: TRBJ2-7; cdr3_nt: TGCGCCAGCAGCCAGTCGAGGACTTTTTACGAGCAGTACTTC; cdr3_aa: CASSQSRTFYEQYF
d_call: TRBD2; clone_size: .; v_call: TRBV6-6; j_call: TRBJ2-7; cdr3_nt: TGTGCCAGCAGTAACCTAGCGGGAGGTTCCTACGAGCAGTACTTC; cdr3_aa: CASSNLAGGSYEQYF
d_call: .; clone_size: .; v_call: TRBV6-5; j_call: TRBJ1-1; cdr3_nt: TGTGCCAGCAGTGTGACAGGTGCTGAAGCTTTCTTT; cdr3_aa: CASSVTGAEAFF
d_call: TRBD2; clone_size: few; v_call: TRBV30; j_call: TRBJ2-7; cdr3_nt: TGTGCCTGGAGAGCCCCAGGGCTAGCGGGGACCTACGAGCAGTACTTC; cdr3_aa: CAWRAPGLAGTYEQYF